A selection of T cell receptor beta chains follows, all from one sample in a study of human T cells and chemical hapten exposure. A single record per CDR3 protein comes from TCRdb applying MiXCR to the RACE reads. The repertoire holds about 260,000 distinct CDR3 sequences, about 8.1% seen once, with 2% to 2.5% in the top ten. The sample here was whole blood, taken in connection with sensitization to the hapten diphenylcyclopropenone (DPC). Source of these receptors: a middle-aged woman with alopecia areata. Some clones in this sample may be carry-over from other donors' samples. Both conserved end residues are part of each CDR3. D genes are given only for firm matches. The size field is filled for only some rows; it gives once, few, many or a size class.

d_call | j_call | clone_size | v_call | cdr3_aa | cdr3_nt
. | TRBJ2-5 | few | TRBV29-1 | CSAGTESQETQYF | TGCAGCGCTGGGACGGAAAGCCAAGAGACCCAGTACTTC
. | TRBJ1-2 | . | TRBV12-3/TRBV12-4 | CASSRTRRHGYTF | TGTGCCAGCAGTCGGACCCGCAGGCATGGCTACACCTTC
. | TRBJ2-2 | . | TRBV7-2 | CASSHLTAGTGELFF | TGTGCCAGCAGCCACCTCACGGCGGGGACCGGGGAGCTGTTTTTT
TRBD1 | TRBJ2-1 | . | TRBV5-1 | CASSQRQGASNEQFF | TGCGCCAGCAGCCAACGTCAGGGGGCTAGCAATGAGCAGTTCTTC
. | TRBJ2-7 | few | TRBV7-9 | CASSHGDNYEQYF | TGTGCCAGCAGTCACGGGGATAATTACGAGCAGTACTTC
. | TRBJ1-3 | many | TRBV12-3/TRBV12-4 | CASSPRAGNTIYF | TGTGCCAGCAGCCCGAGGGCTGGAAACACCATATATTTT
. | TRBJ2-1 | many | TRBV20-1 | CSARARSDEQFF | TGCAGTGCTAGAGCTCGAAGCGATGAGCAGTTCTTC
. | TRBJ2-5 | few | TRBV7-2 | CASSLAAREQETQYF | TGTGCCAGCAGCTTAGCGGCCAGGGAACAAGAGACCCAGTACTTC
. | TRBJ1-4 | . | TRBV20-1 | CSASSKGWTFNEKLFF | TGCAGTGCTAGTTCCAAGGGATGGACCTTTAATGAAAAACTGTTTTTT
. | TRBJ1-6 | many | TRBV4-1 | CASSQDPGSPLHF | TGCGCCAGCAGCCAAGATCCTGGTTCACCCCTCCACTTT
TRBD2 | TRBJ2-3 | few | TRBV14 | CASSHLRTSGEHTQYF | TGTGCCAGCAGCCACCTACGAACTAGCGGGGAACATACGCAGTATTTT
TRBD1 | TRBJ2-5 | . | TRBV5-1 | CASSLMGQGPGTMKYF | TGCGCCAGCAGCTTGATGGGACAGGGGCCCGGTACAATGAAGTACTTC
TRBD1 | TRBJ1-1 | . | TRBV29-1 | CSVAGRQGAEAFF | TGCAGCGTTGCTGGTCGTCAGGGGGCTGAAGCTTTCTTT
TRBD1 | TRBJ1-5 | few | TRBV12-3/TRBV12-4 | CASSWDRWNQPQHF | TGTGCCAGCAGTTGGGACAGGTGGAATCAGCCCCAGCATTTT
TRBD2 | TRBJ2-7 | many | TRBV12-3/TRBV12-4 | CASSLVLTSSGDSYEQYF | TGTGCCAGCAGTTTAGTACTGACTTCTAGCGGGGACTCCTACGAGCAGTACTTC
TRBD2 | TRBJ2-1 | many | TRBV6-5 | CASSQTAGGTYNEQFF | TGTGCCAGCAGTCAGACAGCGGGAGGGACCTACAATGAGCAGTTCTTC
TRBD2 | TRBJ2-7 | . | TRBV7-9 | CASSLGEGLAPYEQYF | TGTGCCAGCAGCTTAGGGGAGGGACTAGCCCCCTACGAGCAGTACTTC
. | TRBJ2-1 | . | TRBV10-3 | CAISGQKNEQFF | TGTGCCATCAGTGGACAGAAGAATGAGCAGTTCTTC
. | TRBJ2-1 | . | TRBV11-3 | CASSLGSQNNEQFF | TGTGCCAGCAGCTTAGGGTCCCAGAACAATGAGCAGTTCTTC
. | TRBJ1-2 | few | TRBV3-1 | CASSQEGTYYGYTF | TGTGCCAGCAGCCAAGAAGGGACCTACTATGGCTACACCTTC
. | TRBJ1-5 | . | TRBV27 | CASSSGAGVTPQHF | TGTGCCAGCAGTTCTGGGGCAGGGGTGACACCCCAGCATTTT
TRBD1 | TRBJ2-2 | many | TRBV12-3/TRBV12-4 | CASSRQGNTGELFF | TGTGCCAGCAGTCGACAGGGGAACACCGGGGAGCTGTTTTTT
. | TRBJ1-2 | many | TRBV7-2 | CASSPPGLANYGYTF | TGTGCCAGCAGCCCTCCAGGGTTAGCTAACTATGGCTACACCTTC
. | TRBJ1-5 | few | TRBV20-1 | CSVLVRGYSNQPQHF | TGCAGTGTTTTGGTCAGGGGTTATAGCAATCAGCCCCAGCATTTT
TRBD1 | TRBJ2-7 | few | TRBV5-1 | CASSSGTGMSGQYF | TGCGCCAGCAGCTCGGGGACAGGGATGTCGGGGCAGTACTTC
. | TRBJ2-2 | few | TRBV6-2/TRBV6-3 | CASRGSETTGELFF | TGTGCCAGCAGGGGTTCGGAAACTACCGGGGAGCTGTTTTTT
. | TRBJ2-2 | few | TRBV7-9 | CASSSPEGANTGELFF | TGTGCCAGCAGCTCTCCTGAAGGGGCGAACACCGGGGAGCTGTTTTTT
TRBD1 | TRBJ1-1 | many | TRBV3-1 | CASSQADRAAFF | TGTGCCAGCAGCCAAGCAGACAGGGCAGCTTTCTTT
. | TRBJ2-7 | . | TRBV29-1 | CSVLYDEQYF | TGCAGCGTCTTATACGACGAGCAGTACTTC
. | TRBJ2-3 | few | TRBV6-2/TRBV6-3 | CASSYSVTSPERRNTQYF | TGTGCCAGCAGTTACTCGGTGACTAGTCCAGAAAGGCGTAATACGCAGTATTTT
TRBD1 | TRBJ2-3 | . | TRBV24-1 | CATRPRDRSTDTQYF | TGTGCCACCAGACCTCGGGACAGAAGCACAGATACGCAGTATTTT